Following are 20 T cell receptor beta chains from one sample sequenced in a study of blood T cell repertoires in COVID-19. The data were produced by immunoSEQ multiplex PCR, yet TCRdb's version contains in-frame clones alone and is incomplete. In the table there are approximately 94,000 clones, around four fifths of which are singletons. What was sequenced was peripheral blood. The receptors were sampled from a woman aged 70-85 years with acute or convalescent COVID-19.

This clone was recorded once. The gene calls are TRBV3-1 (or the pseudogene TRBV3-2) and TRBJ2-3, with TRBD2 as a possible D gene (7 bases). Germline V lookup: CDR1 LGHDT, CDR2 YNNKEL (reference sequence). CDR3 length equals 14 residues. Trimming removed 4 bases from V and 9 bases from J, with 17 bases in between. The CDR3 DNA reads TGTGCCAGCAGCCCTTTGGGGGGGCCGCAAACGCAGTATTTT. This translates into CASSPLGGPQTQYF.

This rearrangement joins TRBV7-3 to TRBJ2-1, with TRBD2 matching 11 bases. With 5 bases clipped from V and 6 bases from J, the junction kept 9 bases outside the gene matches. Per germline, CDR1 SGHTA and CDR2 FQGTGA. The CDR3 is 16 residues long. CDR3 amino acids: CASSPTGLAGANEQFF. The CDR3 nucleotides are TGTGCCAGCAGCCCGACTGGACTAGCGGGTGCCAATGAGCAGTTCTTC. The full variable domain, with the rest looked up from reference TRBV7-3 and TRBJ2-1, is GAGVSQTPSNKVTEKGKYVELRCDPISGHTALYWYRQSLGQGPEFLIYFQGTGAADDSGLPNDRFFAVRPEGSVSTLKIQRTERGDSAVYLCASSPTGLAGANEQFFGPGTRLTVL.

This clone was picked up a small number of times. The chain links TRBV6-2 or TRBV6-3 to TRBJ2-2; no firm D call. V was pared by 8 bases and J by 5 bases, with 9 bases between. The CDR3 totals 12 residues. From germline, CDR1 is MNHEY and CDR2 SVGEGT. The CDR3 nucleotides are TGTGCCAGCCGCCGCAGGACCGGGGAGCTGTTTTTT. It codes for CASRRRTGELFF.

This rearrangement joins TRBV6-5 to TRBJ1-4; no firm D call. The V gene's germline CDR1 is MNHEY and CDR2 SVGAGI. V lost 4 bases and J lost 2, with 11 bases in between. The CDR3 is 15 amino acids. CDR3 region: CASSSWAGTNEKLFF. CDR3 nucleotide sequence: TGTGCCAGCAGTTCCTGGGCGGGGACTAATGAAAAACTGTTTTTT.

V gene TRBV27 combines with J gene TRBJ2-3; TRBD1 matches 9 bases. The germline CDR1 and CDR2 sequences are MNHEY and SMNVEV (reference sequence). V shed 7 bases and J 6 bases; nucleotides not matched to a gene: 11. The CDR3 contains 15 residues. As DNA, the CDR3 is TGTGCCAGCAAGCCTGACAGGGGGAGAGAGGATACGCAGTATTTT. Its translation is CASKPDRGREDTQYF.

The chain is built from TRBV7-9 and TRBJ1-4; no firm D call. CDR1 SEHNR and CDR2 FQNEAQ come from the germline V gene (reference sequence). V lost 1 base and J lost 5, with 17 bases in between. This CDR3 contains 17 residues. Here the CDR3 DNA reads TGTGCCAGCAGCTTAGGTACAGATTCCTGGGCGAATGAAAAACTGTTTTTT. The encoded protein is CASSLGTDSWANEKLFF.

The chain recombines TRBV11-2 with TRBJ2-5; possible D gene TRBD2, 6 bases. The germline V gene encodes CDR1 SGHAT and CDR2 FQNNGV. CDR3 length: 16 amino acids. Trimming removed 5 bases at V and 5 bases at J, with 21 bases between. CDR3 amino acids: CASSLGTSRRPETQYF. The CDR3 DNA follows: TGTGCCAGCAGCCTCGGGACTTCCCGAAGACCGGAGACCCAGTACTTC.

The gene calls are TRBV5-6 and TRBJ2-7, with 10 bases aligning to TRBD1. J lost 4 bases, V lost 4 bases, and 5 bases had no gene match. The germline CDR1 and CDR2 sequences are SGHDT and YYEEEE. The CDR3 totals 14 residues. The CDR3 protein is CASSAGTGAYEQYF. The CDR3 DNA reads TGTGCCAGCAGCGCCGGGACAGGGGCTTACGAGCAGTACTTC.

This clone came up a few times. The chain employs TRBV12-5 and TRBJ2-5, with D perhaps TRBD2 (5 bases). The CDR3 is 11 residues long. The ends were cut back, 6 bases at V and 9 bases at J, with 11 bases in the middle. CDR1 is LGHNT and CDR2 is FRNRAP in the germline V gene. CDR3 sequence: CASGMGSSQYF. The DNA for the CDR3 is TGTGCTAGTGGAATGGGGAGTTCCCAGTACTTC.

As DNA, the CDR3 is TGTGCCAGCAGTTGGGACAGGGTAAACACTGAAGCTTTCTTT. Amino acid sequence: CASSWDRVNTEAFF. The chain uses TRBV5-5 and TRBJ1-1; TRBD1 agrees at 9 bases. Trimming at V came to 5 bases and at J to 2 bases, leaving 4 bases not matched to a gene. Germline CDR1 reads SGHKS; CDR2 reads YYEKEE (reference sequence). The CDR3 length is 14 residues.

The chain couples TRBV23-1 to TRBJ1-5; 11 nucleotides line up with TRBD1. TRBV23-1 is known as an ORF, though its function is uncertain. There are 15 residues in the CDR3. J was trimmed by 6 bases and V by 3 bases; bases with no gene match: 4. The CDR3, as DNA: TGCGCCAGCAGTCACGCGGACAGGGGGCGTCAGCCCCAGCATTTT. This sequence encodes CASSHADRGRQPQHF.

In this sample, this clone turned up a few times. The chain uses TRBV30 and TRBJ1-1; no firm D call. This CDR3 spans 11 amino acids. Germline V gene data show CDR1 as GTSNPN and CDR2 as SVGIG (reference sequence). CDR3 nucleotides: TGTGTCGCGGAGCGGAACACTGAAGCTTTCTTT. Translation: CVAERNTEAFF.

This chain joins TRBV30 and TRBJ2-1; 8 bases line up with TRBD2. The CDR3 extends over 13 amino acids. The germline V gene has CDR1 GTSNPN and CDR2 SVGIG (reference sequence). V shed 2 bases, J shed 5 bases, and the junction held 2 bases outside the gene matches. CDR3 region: CAWSHGGDNEQFF. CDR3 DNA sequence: TGTGCCTGGAGTCACGGGGGGGACAATGAGCAGTTCTTC.

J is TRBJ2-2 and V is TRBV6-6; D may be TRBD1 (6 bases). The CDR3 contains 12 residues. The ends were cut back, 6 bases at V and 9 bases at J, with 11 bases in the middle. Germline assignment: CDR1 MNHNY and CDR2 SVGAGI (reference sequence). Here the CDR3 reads CASRTGFRELFF. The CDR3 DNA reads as TGTGCCAGCAGAACAGGGTTCCGGGAGCTGTTTTTT.

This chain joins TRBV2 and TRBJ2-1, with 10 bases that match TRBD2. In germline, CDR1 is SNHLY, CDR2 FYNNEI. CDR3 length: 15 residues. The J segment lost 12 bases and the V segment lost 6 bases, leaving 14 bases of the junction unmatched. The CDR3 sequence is CASRLSGGTYKGQFF. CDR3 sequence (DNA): TGTGCCAGCAGGCTTAGCGGGGGGACCTACAAAGGGCAGTTCTTC.

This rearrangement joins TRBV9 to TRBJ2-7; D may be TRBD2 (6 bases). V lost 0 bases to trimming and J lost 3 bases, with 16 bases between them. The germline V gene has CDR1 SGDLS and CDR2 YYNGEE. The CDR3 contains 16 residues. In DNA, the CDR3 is TGTGCCAGCAGCGTAGGCGGCGGGGAGACGAGCTACGAGCAGTACTTC. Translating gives CASSVGGGETSYEQYF.

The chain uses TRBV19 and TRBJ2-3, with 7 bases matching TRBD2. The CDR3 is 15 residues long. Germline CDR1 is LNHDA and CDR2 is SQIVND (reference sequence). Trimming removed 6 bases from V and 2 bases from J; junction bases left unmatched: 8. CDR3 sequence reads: CASSRYAGDTDTQYF. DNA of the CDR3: TGTGCCAGTAGCCGGTACGCGGGGGACACAGATACGCAGTATTTT.

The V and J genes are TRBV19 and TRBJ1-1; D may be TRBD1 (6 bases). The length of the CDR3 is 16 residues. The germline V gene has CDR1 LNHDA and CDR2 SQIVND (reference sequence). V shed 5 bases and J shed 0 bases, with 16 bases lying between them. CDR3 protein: CASSGGRGWMNTEAFF. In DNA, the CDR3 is TGTGCCAGTAGTGGGGGCCGGGGATGGATGAACACTGAAGCTTTCTTT.

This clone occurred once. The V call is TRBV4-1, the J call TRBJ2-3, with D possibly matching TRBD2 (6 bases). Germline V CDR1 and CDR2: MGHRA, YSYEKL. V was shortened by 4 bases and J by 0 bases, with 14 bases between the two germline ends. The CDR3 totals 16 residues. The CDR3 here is CASSRRRELSTDTQYF. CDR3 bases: TGCGCCAGCAGCCGACGGAGGGAACTTAGCACAGATACGCAGTATTTT.

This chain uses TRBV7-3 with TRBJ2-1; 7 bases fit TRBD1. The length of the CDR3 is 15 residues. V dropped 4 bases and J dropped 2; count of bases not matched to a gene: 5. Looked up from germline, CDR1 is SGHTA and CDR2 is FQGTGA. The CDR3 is CASSSTGDAYNEQFF. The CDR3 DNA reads TGTGCCAGCAGCTCAACAGGGGATGCCTACAATGAGCAGTTCTTC.